One sample yielded the 25 T cell receptor beta chains listed below, sequenced in a study of T cell responses to AZD1222 COVID-19 vaccine. Assay used: immunoSEQ multiplex PCR; TCRdb lists only in-frame clones, some missing. The repertoire holds under 140,000 clones, with 70% to 90% as singletons. The source material was peripheral blood, sampled 28 days after the second AZD1222 dose. These TCRs come from an adult who received the AZD1222 COVID-19 vaccine.

The V call is TRBV5-1, the J call TRBJ2-7; 7 nucleotides agree with TRBD1. This CDR3 region has 13 residues. Per germline, CDR1 SGHRS and CDR2 YFSETQ. Trimming took 5 bases from V and 4 from J; bases not matched to a gene: 6. The CDR3 bases are TGCGCCAGCAGTACAGGGACAGAGTACGAGCAGTACTTC. It translates to CASSTGTEYEQYF.

This chain connects TRBV12-3 or TRBV12-4 to TRBJ1-2; D is uncertain. The V end lost 5 bases, the J end lost 5 bases, and 12 bases lay between the germline ends. The length of the CDR3 is 13 residues. The CDR3 bases are TGTGCCAGCAGTCGAGTTCCCTCATATGGCTACACCTTC. Its translation: CASSRVPSYGYTF.

The chain combines TRBV11-2 with TRBJ2-7; 7 bases map to TRBD1. V trimming: 5 bases; J trimming: 7 bases; junction bases outside the gene matches: 11. Germline V gives CDR1 SGHAT, CDR2 FQNNGV. The CDR3 sequence is 14 residues long. The CDR3 protein is CASSTHRGRLEQYF. The CDR3 DNA reads TGTGCCAGCAGCACCCACAGGGGTAGGTTAGAGCAGTACTTC.

The chain combines TRBV19 with TRBJ2-2; TRBD2 matches at 14 bases. CDR3 length equals 17 residues. Germline lookup yields CDR1 LNHDA and CDR2 SQIVND (reference sequence). The V gene end was trimmed by 7 bases and the J gene end by 4 bases; junction bases not matched to a gene: 8. The CDR3 DNA reads TGTGCCAGTACCCTGACTAGCGGGAGGGCGGGCACCGGGGAGCTGTTTTTT. This codes for CASTLTSGRAGTGELFF.

A few counts support this clone. The chain has TRBV9 and TRBJ1-2; D remains ambiguous. Germline V gives CDR1 SGDLS, CDR2 YYNGEE. The CDR3 is made up of 13 amino acids. With 4 bases removed from V and 10 bases from J, the gap between germline ends came to 17 bases. CDR3 residues: CASSPWWSEDYTF. Written as DNA, the CDR3 is TGTGCCAGCAGCCCCTGGTGGTCTGAGGACTACACCTTC.

This chain joins TRBV6-5 and TRBJ1-5; the match to TRBD1 covers 7 bases. The J segment lost 3 bases and the V segment lost 6 bases, leaving 8 bases of the junction unmatched. CDR3 length equals 15 residues. Germline V gene sequence: CDR1 MNHEY, CDR2 SVGAGI. In DNA, the CDR3 is TGTGCCAGCAGAGCAGGGGGAGGGTACAATCAGCCCCAGCATTTT. Its translation: CASRAGGGYNQPQHF.

This chain links TRBV2 with TRBJ2-7; the D is unclear. Germline V gene lookup returns CDR1 SNHLY and CDR2 FYNNEI. There are 10 residues in the CDR3. V shed 5 bases and J shed 4 bases, with 3 bases lying between them. CDR3 coding DNA: TGTGCCAGCAGTTGGTACGAGCAGTACTTC. Protein product: CASSWYEQYF. The full variable domain, in which reference TRBV2 and TRBJ2-7 provide the parts outside the CDR3, is EPEVTQTPSHQVTQMGQEVILRCVPISNHLYFYWYRQILGQKVEFLVSFYNNEISEKSEIFDDQFSVERPDGSNFTLKIRSTKLEDSAMYFCASSWYEQYFGPGTRLTVT.

The chain uses TRBV28 and TRBJ1-1; possible D gene TRBD1, 6 bases. Germline values: CDR1 MDHEN, CDR2 SYDVKM. This CDR3 comprises 16 residues. Trimming cost V 2 bases and J 3 bases, with 16 bases left between them. The CDR3 spells CASSLSWWGADTEAFF. CDR3 coding DNA: TGTGCCAGCAGTTTAAGCTGGTGGGGGGCGGACACTGAAGCTTTCTTT.

The V gene is TRBV3-1 (or the pseudogene TRBV3-2), the J gene TRBJ1-2; weak D call: TRBD1 (6 bases). Looked up from germline, CDR1 is LGHDT and CDR2 is YNNKEL (reference sequence). The V and J ends lost 0 bases and 6 bases respectively, with 11 bases between them. There are 14 residues in the CDR3. CDR3 sequence (DNA): TGTGCCAGCAGCCAAGAAGGGACAAACGATGGCTACACCTTC. This codes for CASSQEGTNDGYTF.

The chain carries TRBV27 and TRBJ2-2, with TRBD2 matching 8 bases. The germline gives CDR1 MNHEY, CDR2 SMNVEV (reference sequence). The CDR3 is made up of 14 amino acids. Losses at the gene ends were 6 bases for V and 9 bases for J; bases not matched to a gene: 9. As DNA, the CDR3 is TGTGCCAGCAGGTCAACGGGACTAGGCCGGGAGCTGTTTTTT. This sequence encodes CASRSTGLGRELFF.

The rearrangement uses TRBV18 and TRBJ1-3, with D unresolved. The CDR3 consists of 18 residues. With 0 bases removed from V and 0 bases from J, the gap between germline ends came to 15 bases. CDR1 KGHSH and CDR2 LQKENI come from the germline V gene. CDR3 nucleotides: TGTGCCAGCTCACCACCTGTCTCCGGCAGATCCTCTGGAAACACCATATATTTT. It specifies CASSPPVSGRSSGNTIYF.

V usage is TRBV5-1 and J usage is TRBJ1-1, with D tentatively TRBD1 (5 bases). V lost 6 bases and J 4 bases, leaving 16 bases between the germline ends. The CDR3 has 14 residues. Germline values: CDR1 SGHRS, CDR2 YFSETQ. The CDR3 sequence is CASTSSGGVTEAFF. CDR3 sequence (DNA): TGCGCCAGCACCTCCTCGGGGGGTGTCACTGAAGCTTTCTTT.

V is TRBV5-5 and J is TRBJ2-7; 7 bases are a match to TRBD1. Per the germline V gene, CDR1 is SGHKS and CDR2 is YYEKEE (reference sequence). This CDR3 is built from 16 residues. J lost 2 bases, V lost 4 bases, and 12 bases had no gene match. The CDR3 bases are TGTGCCAGCAGCCCCCGACAGGGTGGGGTCGCCTACGAGCAGTACTTC. Translating gives CASSPRQGGVAYEQYF.

About this clone itself: One end of the junction fails to match germline, which may point to a read error. This same CDR3 is encoded by further DNA sequences in the sample. The rearrangement links TRBV19 to TRBJ2-2; tentatively, D is TRBD1 or TRBD2 (5 bases each). Per the germline V gene, CDR1 is LNHDA and CDR2 is SQIVND (reference sequence). The CDR3 length is 15 residues. The CDR3 here is CATTGRLSPGGELFF. CDR3 nucleotides: TGCGCCACAACGGGACGACTCTCCCCCGGCGGGGAGCTGTTTTTT.

The genes are TRBV10-1 and TRBJ1-2, with TRBD1 matching over 7 bases. Trimming took 8 bases from V and 4 from J; bases not matched to a gene: 13. CDR3 size: 15 residues. The germline CDR1 and CDR2 sequences are WNHNN and SYGVQD (reference sequence). CDR3 nucleotides: TGCGCCAGCGGGATCCGGGACAGCAACCTCTATGGCTACACCTTC. Translation gives CASGIRDSNLYGYTF.

This clone showed up just a few times. This sequence joins TRBV5-1 and TRBJ1-2; D gene unclear. CDR3 size: 11 residues. CDR1 and CDR2 from the germline V gene are SGHRS and YFSETQ. V was cut by 4 bases and J by 4 bases, with 5 bases left in between. The CDR3: CASSPGYGYTF. The DNA for the CDR3 is TGCGCCAGCAGCCCGGGCTATGGCTACACCTTC.

V is TRBV6-4 and J is TRBJ1-2; possibly TRBD1 for D (5 bases). Per germline, CDR1 MRHNA and CDR2 SNTAGT. Trimming took 2 bases from V and 7 from J, leaving 14 bases between them. CDR3 length: 14 residues. CDR3 in amino acids: CASSDNGGGSGYTF. In DNA form, the CDR3 reads TGTGCCAGCAGTGACAACGGGGGTGGAAGTGGCTACACCTTC.

V usage is TRBV19 and J usage is TRBJ1-1; tentative D call: TRBD1 (6 bases). This CDR3 comprises 15 residues. V lost 5 bases to trimming and J lost 0 bases, with 13 bases between them. Per the germline V gene, CDR1 is LNHDA and CDR2 is SQIVND (reference sequence). CDR3 region: CASSSLDSLNTEAFF. CDR3 DNA: TGTGCCAGTAGTTCTCTGGACAGTTTGAACACTGAAGCTTTCTTT.

The chain has TRBV11-3 and TRBJ2-7; D may be TRBD2 (5 bases). Germline values: CDR1 SGHNT, CDR2 YENEEA. The V end lost 0 bases, the J end lost 6 bases, and 12 bases lay between the germline ends. The CDR3 covers 14 residues. The CDR3 nucleotides are TGTGCCAGCAGCTTAGATCTGACGGGGAGCGAGCAGTACTTC. Translated: CASSLDLTGSEQYF.

The chain carries TRBV5-6 and TRBJ1-4; a weak D match, TRBD1 (6 bases). Germline assignment: CDR1 SGHDT and CDR2 YYEEEE. This CDR3 is built from 13 residues. V lost 0 bases and J 6 bases, leaving 6 bases between the germline ends. CDR3 sequence (DNA): TGTGCCAGCAGCTTGGACAGGGATGAAAAACTGTTTTTT. It codes for CASSLDRDEKLFF.

The V gene is TRBV18, the J gene TRBJ2-7; D gene ambiguous. CDR3 length: 13 amino acids. CDR1 is KGHSH and CDR2 is LQKENI in the germline V gene. The V gene lost 2 bases and the J gene lost 3 bases, with 8 bases spanning the gap. The CDR3: CASSPGVGYEQYF. CDR3 bases: TGTGCCAGCTCACCAGGGGTGGGCTACGAGCAGTACTTC.

The chain joins TRBV4-2 to TRBJ1-5; tentative D call: TRBD1 (5 bases). Trimming pared 1 base from V and 6 bases from J, leaving 7 bases between. The CDR3 sequence is 13 residues long. CDR1 and CDR2 from the germline V gene are LGHNA and YNFKEQ. The chain's CDR3 is CASSQGGSQPQHF. The CDR3 bases are TGTGCCAGCAGCCAAGGGGGGAGTCAGCCCCAGCATTTT.

The chain links TRBV5-1 to TRBJ1-6, with 9 bases aligning to TRBD1. Germline V lookup: CDR1 SGHRS, CDR2 YFSETQ. Germline trimming cut 0 bases from V and 5 bases from J; bases unmatched to any gene: 0. CDR3 length: 15 amino acids. DNA of the CDR3: TGCGCCAGCAGCTTGGGGACAGGGGATAATTCACCCCTCCACTTT. Its protein is CASSLGTGDNSPLHF.

The chain joins TRBV30 to TRBJ2-3; D is perhaps TRBD2 (5 bases). Trimming removed 0 bases from V and 4 bases from J, with 17 bases in between. The CDR3 consists of 16 residues. Germline CDR1 and CDR2: GTSNPN and SVGIG (reference sequence). This CDR3 reads CAWSVQKGLGSDTQYF. CDR3 DNA sequence: TGTGCCTGGAGTGTACAAAAAGGACTTGGATCAGATACGCAGTATTTT.

The rearrangement joins TRBV5-6 to TRBJ1-2; no firm D call. This CDR3 comprises 15 residues. Germline CDR1 and CDR2: SGHDT and YYEEEE. V lost 0 bases and J lost 1, with 10 bases in between. CDR3 sequence reads: CASSLGQNLNYGYTF. The CDR3 DNA sequence: TGTGCCAGCAGCTTGGGCCAAAATCTTAACTATGGCTACACCTTC.